These 27 T cell receptor beta chains were sequenced from one sample in a study of blood T cell repertoires in COVID-19. Produced via immunoSEQ multiplex PCR; TCRdb's table is partial and in-frame only. The repertoire holds 300,000 to 400,000 clones, around 86% seen once, with about 3% in the top ten. The specimen sequenced was peripheral blood. These TCRs come from a human donor in a cohort sampled during active COVID-19.

The chain couples TRBV5-1 to TRBJ2-5; 8 bases map to TRBD1. V gave up 0 bases and J gave up 5 bases; unmatched junction bases: 6. Germline V gene lookup returns CDR1 SGHRS and CDR2 YFSETQ. The CDR3 is 15 residues long. CDR3 loop: CASSLGPGGMETQYF. CDR3 coding DNA: TGCGCCAGCAGCTTGGGCCCAGGGGGCATGGAGACCCAGTACTTC.

This sequence joins TRBV6-5 and TRBJ2-5; a weak D match, TRBD2 (6 bases). Germline V CDR1 and CDR2: MNHEY, SVGAGI. The CDR3 length is 13 residues. V shed 6 bases and J shed 5 bases, with 13 bases lying between them. The CDR3 sequence: CASSRARGETQYF. The CDR3 bases are TGTGCCAGCAGCAGGGCCCGGGGGGAGACCCAGTACTTC.

This clone was observed once. The V gene is TRBV3-1 (or the pseudogene TRBV3-2), the J gene TRBJ2-1; D possibly corresponds to TRBD2 (6 bases). Per the germline V gene, CDR1 is LGHDT and CDR2 is YNNKEL (reference sequence). V dropped 0 bases and J dropped 0 bases, with 12 bases sitting between them. The CDR3 covers 17 residues. The CDR3 sequence is CASSQERYGGSYNEQFF. The CDR3 DNA is TGTGCCAGCAGCCAAGAAAGGTACGGGGGCTCCTACAATGAGCAGTTCTTC.

The CDR3 DNA sequence: TGCGCCAGCAGCTTGGACAGCACTTATGAAAAACTGTTTTTT. It translates to CASSLDSTYEKLFF. This chain links TRBV5-1 with TRBJ1-4; D uncertain. Germline CDR1 and CDR2: SGHRS and YFSETQ. The length of the CDR3 is 14 residues. Deletions cut 0 bases from V and 6 bases from J, with 9 bases between.

The genes are TRBV9 and TRBJ1-2; tentatively, D is TRBD1 (5 bases). Deletions cut 4 bases from V and 8 bases from J, with 24 bases between. CDR1 and CDR2 from the germline V gene are SGDLS and YYNGEE. The CDR3 is 16 residues long. The DNA for the CDR3 is TGTGCCAGCAGCCCCTCAACCTCGGGCAGGGCGCAAGGCTACACCTTC. Protein product: CASSPSTSGRAQGYTF. Using reference TRBV9 and TRBJ1-2 for the parts outside the CDR3, the full variable domain is DSGVTQTPKHLITATGQRVTLRCSPRSGDLSVYWYQQSLDQGLQFLIQYYNGEERAKGNILERFSAQQFPDLHSELNLSSLELGDSALYFCASSPSTSGRAQGYTFGSGTRLTVV.

This clone is a singleton in its sample. The chain carries TRBV19 and TRBJ2-3; tentatively, D is TRBD2 (6 bases). The CDR3 spans 14 residues. With 3 bases removed from V and 4 bases from J, the gap between germline ends came to 11 bases. The germline CDR1 and CDR2 sequences are LNHDA and SQIVND (reference sequence). The CDR3 DNA is TGTGCCAGTAGTATCGGCCCGGGGGCAGATACGCAGTATTTT. It codes for CASSIGPGADTQYF.

The chain carries TRBV5-1 and TRBJ2-1, with 13 bases matching TRBD2. J lost 5 bases, V lost 3 bases, and 5 bases had no gene match. The CDR3 is 16 amino acids. The germline V gene has CDR1 SGHRS and CDR2 YFSETQ. For the CDR3, the DNA is TGCGCCAGCAGCTGGGGGACTAGCGGGACTCACAATGAGCAGTTCTTC. Protein: CASSWGTSGTHNEQFF.

The CDR3 is CASLGTSGPIGELFF. The CDR3 DNA follows: TGTGCCAGCCTAGGGACTAGCGGGCCGATCGGGGAGCTGTTTTTT. The J gene is TRBJ2-2, the V gene TRBV2; TRBD2 matches 12 bases. CDR1 and CDR2 (germline): SNHLY, FYNNEI. V shed 8 bases, J shed 7 bases, and the junction held 8 bases outside the gene matches. The CDR3 has 15 residues.

The gene calls are TRBV6-5 and TRBJ1-1, with 7 nucleotides matching TRBD1. This CDR3 region has 14 residues. After removal of 5 bases from V and 3 bases from J, the junction contained 6 bases not matched to a gene. Germline assignment: CDR1 MNHEY and CDR2 SVGAGI. The CDR3 nucleotides are TGTGCCAGCAGTCCGTCAGGGGGTGACACTGAAGCTTTCTTT. Amino acids: CASSPSGGDTEAFF.

The sample holds a few counts of this clone. The chain couples TRBV10-3 to TRBJ2-5; perhaps TRBD1 as D (6 bases). There are 13 residues in the CDR3. Germline CDR1 reads ENHRY; CDR2 reads SYGVKD. The ends were cut back, 5 bases at V and 2 bases at J, with 9 bases in the middle. CDR3 nucleotide sequence: TGTGCCATCAGTCCGGGACAACAAGAGACCCAGTACTTC. Protein sequence: CAISPGQQETQYF.

This sequence joins TRBV18 and TRBJ1-5; 10 bases line up with TRBD1. J lost 7 bases, V lost 5 bases, and 5 bases had no gene match. The CDR3 length is 14 residues. From germline, CDR1 is KGHSH and CDR2 LQKENI. CDR3 protein: CASSSTGGEQPQHF. CDR3 DNA: TGTGCCAGCTCATCGACAGGGGGCGAGCAGCCCCAGCATTTT.

The rearrangement joins TRBV9 to TRBJ1-4; TRBD1 matches 8 bases. Losses at the gene ends were 0 bases for V and 7 bases for J; bases not matched to a gene: 8. Germline V CDR1 and CDR2: SGDLS, YYNGEE. This CDR3 has 16 amino acids. CDR3 nucleotides: TGTGCCAGCAGCGTAGCCACAGGGGGGCAAGGTGAAAAACTGTTTTTT. It specifies CASSVATGGQGEKLFF. The variable domain in full, with the rest retrieved from reference TRBV9 and TRBJ1-4, is DSGVTQTPKHLITATGQRVTLRCSPRSGDLSVYWYQQSLDQGLQFLIQYYNGEERAKGNILERFSAQQFPDLHSELNLSSLELGDSALYFCASSVATGGQGEKLFFGSGTQLSVL.

This chain joins TRBV19 and TRBJ1-5; 7 positions match TRBD1. This CDR3 region has 15 residues. Germline CDR1 is LNHDA and CDR2 is SQIVND (reference sequence). V dropped 0 bases and J dropped 5; count of bases not matched to a gene: 4. This CDR3 reads CASSIDGTAYQPQHF. As DNA, the CDR3 is TGTGCCAGTAGTATAGACGGGACAGCTTATCAGCCCCAGCATTTT.

V is TRBV9 and J is TRBJ2-7; no firm D call. V was shortened by 10 bases and J by 2 bases, with 22 bases between the two germline ends. This CDR3 contains 15 residues. CDR1 is SGDLS and CDR2 is YYNGEE in the germline V gene. CDR3 region: CAGPYWRLTPYEQYF. Here the CDR3 DNA reads TGTGCCGGCCCCTATTGGCGGCTTACCCCCTACGAGCAGTACTTC.

The V and J genes are TRBV28 and TRBJ1-2, with TRBD1 as a possible D gene (6 bases). There are 14 residues in the CDR3. Trimming left V 6 bases short and J 1 base short, with 12 bases between. CDR1 is MDHEN and CDR2 is SYDVKM in the germline V gene. The CDR3 here is CASRIHRVNYGYTF. The DNA of the CDR3 is TGTGCCAGCAGGATCCACAGGGTTAACTATGGCTACACCTTC.

The CDR3 nucleotides are TGCGCCAGCAGCTTGGACTCCGAGACCCAGTACTTC. Protein: CASSLDSETQYF. The gene calls are TRBV5-1 and TRBJ2-5; no firm D call. V was shortened by 0 bases and J by 5 bases, with 5 bases between the two germline ends. The CDR3 loop spans 12 amino acids. The V gene's germline CDR1 is SGHRS and CDR2 YFSETQ.

This clone has just one count. V gene TRBV2 combines with J gene TRBJ1-1; D ambiguous. CDR3 length equals 13 residues. From germline, CDR1 is SNHLY and CDR2 FYNNEI. V lost 6 bases and J 3 bases, leaving 11 bases between the germline ends. CDR3 protein: CASRGGRHTEAFF. The CDR3, as DNA: TGTGCCAGCAGGGGAGGGCGGCACACTGAAGCTTTCTTT.

This clone has only one observation. The rearrangement uses TRBV7-3 and TRBJ2-7, with a weak D call TRBD1 (6 bases). The CDR3 runs to 14 residues. The V and J ends lost 0 bases and 1 base respectively, with 7 bases between them. Germline V CDR1 and CDR2: SGHTA, FQGTGA. The CDR3 sequence: CASSLTGGSYEQYF. CDR3 DNA: TGTGCCAGCAGCTTAACAGGGGGATCCTACGAGCAGTACTTC.

This clone was counted ten times or more. The chain couples TRBV30 to TRBJ2-2; 11 nucleotides align to TRBD2. The V and J ends lost 3 bases and 7 bases, in that order; junction bases with no gene match: 10. Per germline, CDR1 GTSNPN and CDR2 SVGIG (reference sequence). The CDR3 totals 16 residues. Here the CDR3 DNA reads TGTGCCTGGAGGCTAGCGGGAGGCCGCCGTCACGGGGAGCTGTTTTTT. This translates into CAWRLAGGRRHGELFF. Full variable domain (remainder filled in from reference TRBV30 and TRBJ2-2): SQTIHQWPATLVQPVGSPLSLECTVEGTSNPNLYWYRQAAGRGLQLLFYSVGIGQISSEVPQNLSASRPQDRQFILSSKKLLLSDSGFYLCAWRLAGGRRHGELFFGEGSRLTVL.

This chain links TRBV4-1 with TRBJ1-2; TRBD1 matches at 12 bases. This CDR3 has 18 amino acids. CDR1 is MGHRA and CDR2 is YSYEKL in the germline V gene. Losses at the gene ends were 4 bases for V and 0 bases for J; bases not matched to a gene: 9. The chain's CDR3 is CASSPLLGQGATNYGYTF. The CDR3 DNA follows: TGCGCCAGCAGCCCTCTTCTGGGACAGGGGGCCACTAACTATGGCTACACCTTC.

The rearrangement links TRBV5-1 to TRBJ2-6; possible D gene TRBD2, 5 bases. Deletions cut 0 bases from V and 0 bases from J, with 13 bases between. The CDR3 is 18 residues long. From germline, CDR1 is SGHRS and CDR2 YFSETQ. CDR3 residues: CASSLVSVGSSGANVLTF. Here the CDR3 DNA reads TGCGCCAGCAGCTTGGTAAGCGTTGGGAGCTCTGGGGCCAACGTCCTGACTTTC.

This clone has a single count. V usage is TRBV5-6 and J usage is TRBJ1-6, with unresolved D. Germline V lookup: CDR1 SGHDT, CDR2 YYEEEE. V gave up 3 bases and J gave up 8 bases, with 12 bases separating them. This CDR3 contains 14 residues. The CDR3 region is CASSYFTGDSPLHF. In DNA form, the CDR3 reads TGTGCCAGCAGCTATTTTACCGGGGATTCACCCCTCCACTTT.

V usage is TRBV5-1 and J usage is TRBJ1-1, with D perhaps TRBD1 (6 bases). With 1 base removed from V and 2 bases from J, the gap between germline ends came to 9 bases. There are 14 residues in the CDR3. Looked up from germline, CDR1 is SGHRS and CDR2 is YFSETQ. DNA for the CDR3: TGCGCCAGCAGCTTGCTCAGGGGAAACACTGAAGCTTTCTTT. Translating gives CASSLLRGNTEAFF.

The genes are TRBV6-5 and TRBJ2-1; 7 positions agree with TRBD1. The V and J ends lost 5 bases and 9 bases, in that order; junction bases with no gene match: 7. The CDR3 loop spans 13 amino acids. From germline, CDR1 is MNHEY and CDR2 SVGAGI. CDR3 coding DNA: TGTGCCAGCAGTCCAAGACAGGGTGGTGAGCAGTTCTTC. It specifies CASSPRQGGEQFF.

Points on this clone: The same CDR3 is also encoded by other DNA sequences in this sample. The chain combines TRBV7-2 with TRBJ2-1; unclear D gene. Trimming stripped 0 bases from V and 2 bases from J, with 8 bases between. The CDR3 covers 15 residues. Germline V gene lookup returns CDR1 SGHTA and CDR2 FQGNSA. The CDR3 coding sequence is TGTGCCAGCAGCTTAGCGGTAGCAACCTACAATGAGCAGTTCTTC. It codes for CASSLAVATYNEQFF. Complete variable domain (other parts from reference TRBV7-2 and TRBJ2-1): GAGVSQSPSNKVTEKGKDVELRCDPISGHTALYWYRQSLGQGLEFLIYFQGNSAPDKSGLPSDRFSAERTGGSVSTLTIQRTQQEDSAVYLCASSLAVATYNEQFFGPGTRLTVL.

The V gene is TRBV12-3 or TRBV12-4, the J gene TRBJ2-2; 7 nucleotides agree with TRBD1. This CDR3 is 13 amino acids long. With 10 bases clipped from V and 3 bases from J, the junction kept 5 bases outside the gene matches. The CDR3 nucleotides read TGTGCCACGAGGACAGGAGACACCGGGGAGCTGTTTTTT. Translated: CATRTGDTGELFF.

The chain recombines TRBV27 with TRBJ1-2, with a tentative D call TRBD1 (6 bases). Germline V gives CDR1 MNHEY, CDR2 SMNVEV (reference sequence). The CDR3 length is 17 residues. V was pared by 3 bases and J by 6 bases, with 23 bases between. The CDR3 DNA reads as TGTGCCAGCAGTTTTGGAACAGGGAATATGGTGGTGGATGGCTACACCTTC. This codes for CASSFGTGNMVVDGYTF.